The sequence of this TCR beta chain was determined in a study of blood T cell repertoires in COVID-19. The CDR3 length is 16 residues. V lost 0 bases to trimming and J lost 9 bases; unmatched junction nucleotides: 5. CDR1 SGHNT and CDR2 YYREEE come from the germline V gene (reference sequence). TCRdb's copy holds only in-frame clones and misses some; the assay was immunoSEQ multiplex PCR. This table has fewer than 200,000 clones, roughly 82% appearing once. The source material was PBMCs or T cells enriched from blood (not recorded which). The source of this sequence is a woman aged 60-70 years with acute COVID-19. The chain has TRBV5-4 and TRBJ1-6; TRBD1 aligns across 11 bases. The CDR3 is CASSLDGTGGPSPLHF. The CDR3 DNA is TGTGCCAGCAGCTTGGATGGGACAGGGGGTCCTTCACCCCTCCACTTT.